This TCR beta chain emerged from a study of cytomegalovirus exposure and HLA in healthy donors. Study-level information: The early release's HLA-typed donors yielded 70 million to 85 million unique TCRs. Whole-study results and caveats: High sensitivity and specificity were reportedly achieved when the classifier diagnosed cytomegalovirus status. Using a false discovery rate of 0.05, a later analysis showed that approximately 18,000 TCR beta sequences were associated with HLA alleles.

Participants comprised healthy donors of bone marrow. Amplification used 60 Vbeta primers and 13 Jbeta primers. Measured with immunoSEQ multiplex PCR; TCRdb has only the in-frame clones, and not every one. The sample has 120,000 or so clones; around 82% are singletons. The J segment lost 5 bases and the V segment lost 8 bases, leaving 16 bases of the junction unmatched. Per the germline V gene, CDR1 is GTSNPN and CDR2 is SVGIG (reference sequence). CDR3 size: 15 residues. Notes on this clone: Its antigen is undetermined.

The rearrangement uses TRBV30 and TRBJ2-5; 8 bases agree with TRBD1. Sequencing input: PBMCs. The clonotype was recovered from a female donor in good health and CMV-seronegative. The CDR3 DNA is TGTGCCATGAACCCCCGGACAGGGCATGGGGAGACCCAGTACTTC. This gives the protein CAMNPRTGHGETQYF.